This paragraph reports one T cell receptor (beta chain). The data were obtained in a study of blood T cell repertoires in COVID-19. Study details: The study drew acute and convalescent COVID-19 samples from the United States, Italy and Spain. From T cells, B-cell-depleted T cells, or PBMCs came the material, which was cDNA or gDNA.

As processed by the authors: Estimation of nucleated cell counts was performed using reference gene primer amplification. Here immunoSEQ multiplex PCR was the method, and the copy in TCRdb shows in-frame clones only, minus some. V, J and clone size are taken as reported in that table, and D and trimming were inferred from the DNA itself. This table holds about 370,000 clones, over 75% found once. The length of the CDR3 is 12 residues. The V and J ends lost 3 bases and 14 bases, in that order; junction bases with no gene match: 5. The germline V gene encodes CDR1 SNHLY and CDR2 FYNNEI. Enrolled during active infection, Seattle patients were then followed longitudinally.

The specimen sequenced was peripheral blood. This receptor was taken from a woman aged 25 to 45 with COVID-19, enrolled during active disease. The chain recombines TRBV2 with TRBJ2-1; TRBD1 aligns across 9 bases. The CDR3 sequence: CASSEDRGLKFF. The CDR3 region has the DNA TGTGCCAGCAGTGAGGACAGGGGATTGAAGTTCTTC.